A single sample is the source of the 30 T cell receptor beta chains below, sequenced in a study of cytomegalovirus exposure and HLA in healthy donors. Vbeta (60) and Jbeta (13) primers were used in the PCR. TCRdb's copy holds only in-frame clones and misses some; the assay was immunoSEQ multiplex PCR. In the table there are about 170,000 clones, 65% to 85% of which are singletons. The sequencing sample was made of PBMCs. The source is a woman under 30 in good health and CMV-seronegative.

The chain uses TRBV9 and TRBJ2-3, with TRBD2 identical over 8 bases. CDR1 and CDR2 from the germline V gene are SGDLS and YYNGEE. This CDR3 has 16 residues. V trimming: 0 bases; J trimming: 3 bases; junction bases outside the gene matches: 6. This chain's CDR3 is CASSVEGSGRTDTQYF. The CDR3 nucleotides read TGTGCCAGCAGCGTAGAGGGAAGCGGGAGAACAGATACGCAGTATTTT.

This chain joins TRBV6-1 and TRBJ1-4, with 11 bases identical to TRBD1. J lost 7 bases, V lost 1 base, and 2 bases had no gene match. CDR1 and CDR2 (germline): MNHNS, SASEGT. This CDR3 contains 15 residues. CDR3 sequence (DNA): TGTGCCAGCAGTGAAGAAGGGACAGGGGGTGAAAAACTGTTTTTT. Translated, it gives CASSEEGTGGEKLFF.

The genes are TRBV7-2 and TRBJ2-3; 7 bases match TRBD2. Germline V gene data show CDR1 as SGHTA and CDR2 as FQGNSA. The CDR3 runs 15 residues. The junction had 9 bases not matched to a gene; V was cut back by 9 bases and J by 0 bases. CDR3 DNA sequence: TGTGCCAGTTCAGTTCGCGGGGGAAGCACAGATACGCAGTATTTT. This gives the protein CASSVRGGSTDTQYF.

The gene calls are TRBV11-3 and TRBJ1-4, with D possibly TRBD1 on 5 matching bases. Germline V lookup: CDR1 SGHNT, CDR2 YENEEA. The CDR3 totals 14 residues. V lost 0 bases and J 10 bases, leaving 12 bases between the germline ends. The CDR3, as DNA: TGTGCCAGCAGCTTAGAGGCCAGGGATGGAAAACTGTTTTTT. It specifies CASSLEARDGKLFF.

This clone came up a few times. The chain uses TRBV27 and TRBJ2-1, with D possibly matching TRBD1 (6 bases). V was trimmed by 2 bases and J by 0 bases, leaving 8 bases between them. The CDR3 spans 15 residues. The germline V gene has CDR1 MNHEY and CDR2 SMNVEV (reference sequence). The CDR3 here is CASSLTGSSYNEQFF. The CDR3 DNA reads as TGTGCCAGCAGTTTAACAGGGAGCTCCTACAATGAGCAGTTCTTC.

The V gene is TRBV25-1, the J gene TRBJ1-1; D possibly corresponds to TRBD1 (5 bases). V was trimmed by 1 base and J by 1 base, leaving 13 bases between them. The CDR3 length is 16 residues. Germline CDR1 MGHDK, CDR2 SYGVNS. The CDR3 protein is CASSELGRGQNTEAFF. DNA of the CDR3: TGTGCCAGCAGTGAATTGGGCCGTGGACAGAACACTGAAGCTTTCTTT.

CDR3 in amino acids: CATSRDSGSGYEQYF. As DNA, the CDR3 is TGTGCCACCAGCAGAGATAGCGGGAGCGGGTACGAGCAGTACTTC. This chain links TRBV15 with TRBJ2-5; 9 bases are a match to TRBD2. TRBJ2-7 explains the end of the DNA better; the J call may be wrong. In germline, CDR1 is LNHNV, CDR2 YYDKDF (reference sequence). The CDR3 is 15 residues long.

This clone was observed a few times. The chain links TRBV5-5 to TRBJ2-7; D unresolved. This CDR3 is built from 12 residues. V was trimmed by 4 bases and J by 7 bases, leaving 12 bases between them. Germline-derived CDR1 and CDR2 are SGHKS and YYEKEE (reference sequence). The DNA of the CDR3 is TGTGCCAGCAGCGCTCTCAGAGCGGAGCAGTACTTC. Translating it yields CASSALRAEQYF.

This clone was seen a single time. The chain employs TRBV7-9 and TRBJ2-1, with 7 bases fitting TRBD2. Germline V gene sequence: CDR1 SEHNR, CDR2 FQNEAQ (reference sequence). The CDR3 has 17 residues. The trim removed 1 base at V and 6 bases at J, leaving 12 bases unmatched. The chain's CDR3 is CASSLEPIAGSLNEQFF. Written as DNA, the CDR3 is TGTGCCAGCAGCTTAGAACCCATAGCGGGTTCCCTCAATGAGCAGTTCTTC.

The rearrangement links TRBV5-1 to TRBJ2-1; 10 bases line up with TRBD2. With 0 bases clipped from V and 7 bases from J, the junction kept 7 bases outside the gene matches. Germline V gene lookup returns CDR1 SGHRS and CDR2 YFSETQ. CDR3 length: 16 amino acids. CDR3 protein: CASSLEASGSSNEQFF. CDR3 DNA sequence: TGCGCCAGCAGCTTGGAGGCTAGCGGGAGCTCGAATGAGCAGTTCTTC.

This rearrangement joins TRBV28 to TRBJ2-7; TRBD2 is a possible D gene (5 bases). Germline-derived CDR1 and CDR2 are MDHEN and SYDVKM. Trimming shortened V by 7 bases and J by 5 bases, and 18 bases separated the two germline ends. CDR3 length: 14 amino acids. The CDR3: CASTKYGFGDEQYF. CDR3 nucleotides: TGTGCCAGCACCAAGTACGGGTTCGGGGACGAGCAGTACTTC.

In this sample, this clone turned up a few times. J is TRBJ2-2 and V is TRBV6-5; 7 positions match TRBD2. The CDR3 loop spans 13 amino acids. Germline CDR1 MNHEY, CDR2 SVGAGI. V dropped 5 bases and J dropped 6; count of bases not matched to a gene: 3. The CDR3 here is CASSEREAGELFF. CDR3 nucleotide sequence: TGTGCCAGCAGTGAACGGGAGGCCGGGGAGCTGTTTTTT.

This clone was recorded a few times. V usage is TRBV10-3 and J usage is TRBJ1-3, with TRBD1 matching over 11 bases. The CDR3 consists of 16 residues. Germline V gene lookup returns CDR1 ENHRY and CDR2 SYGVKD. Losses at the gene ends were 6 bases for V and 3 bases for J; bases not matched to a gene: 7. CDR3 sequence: CAISRTGGSDGNTIYF. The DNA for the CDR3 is TGTGCCATCAGCCGGACAGGGGGCTCGGATGGAAACACCATATATTTT.

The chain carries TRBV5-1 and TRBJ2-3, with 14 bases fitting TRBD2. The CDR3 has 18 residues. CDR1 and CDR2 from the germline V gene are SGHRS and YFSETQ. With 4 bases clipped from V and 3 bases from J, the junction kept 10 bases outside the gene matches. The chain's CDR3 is CASSAQGTSGSWTDTQYF. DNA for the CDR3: TGCGCCAGCAGCGCGCAGGGGACTAGCGGGAGTTGGACAGATACGCAGTATTTT.

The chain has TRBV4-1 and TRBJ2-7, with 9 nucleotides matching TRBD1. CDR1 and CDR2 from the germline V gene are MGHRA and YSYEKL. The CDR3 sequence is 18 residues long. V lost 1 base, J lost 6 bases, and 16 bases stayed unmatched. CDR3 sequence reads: CASSQVYSTGTTGGEQYF. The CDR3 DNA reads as TGCGCCAGCAGCCAAGTTTACTCGACAGGGACGACAGGGGGCGAGCAGTACTTC.

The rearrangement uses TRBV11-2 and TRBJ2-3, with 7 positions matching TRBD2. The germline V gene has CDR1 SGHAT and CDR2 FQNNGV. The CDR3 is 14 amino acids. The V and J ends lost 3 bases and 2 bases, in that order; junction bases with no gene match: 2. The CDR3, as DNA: TGTGCCAGCAGCTTGGGGGGGAACACAGATACGCAGTATTTT. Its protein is CASSLGGNTDTQYF.

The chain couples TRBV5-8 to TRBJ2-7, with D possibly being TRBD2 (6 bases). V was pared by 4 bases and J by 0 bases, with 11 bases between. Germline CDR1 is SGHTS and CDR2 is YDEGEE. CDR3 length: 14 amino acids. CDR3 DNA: TGTGCCAGCAGCCCGGTGGGAGGCTCCTACGAGCAGTACTTC. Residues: CASSPVGGSYEQYF.

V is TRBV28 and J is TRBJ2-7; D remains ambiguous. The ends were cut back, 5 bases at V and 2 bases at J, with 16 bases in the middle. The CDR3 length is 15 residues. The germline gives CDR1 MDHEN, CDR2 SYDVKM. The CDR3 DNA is TGTGCCAGCAGTCTGGCGTTGAGGCCGACCTACGAGCAGTACTTC. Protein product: CASSLALRPTYEQYF.

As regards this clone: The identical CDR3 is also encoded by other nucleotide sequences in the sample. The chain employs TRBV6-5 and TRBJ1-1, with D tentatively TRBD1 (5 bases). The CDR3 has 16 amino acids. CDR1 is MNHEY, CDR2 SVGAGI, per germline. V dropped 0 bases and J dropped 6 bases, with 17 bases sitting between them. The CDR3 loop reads CASSYSYAGSHAEAFF. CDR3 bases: TGTGCCAGCAGTTACTCGTATGCAGGGTCGCACGCTGAAGCTTTCTTT.

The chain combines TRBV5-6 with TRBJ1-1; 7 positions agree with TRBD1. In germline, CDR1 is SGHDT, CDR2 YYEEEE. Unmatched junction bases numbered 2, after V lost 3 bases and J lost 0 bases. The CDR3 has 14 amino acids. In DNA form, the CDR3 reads TGTGCCAGCAGCTCGGACAGGTTGAACACTGAAGCTTTCTTT. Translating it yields CASSSDRLNTEAFF.

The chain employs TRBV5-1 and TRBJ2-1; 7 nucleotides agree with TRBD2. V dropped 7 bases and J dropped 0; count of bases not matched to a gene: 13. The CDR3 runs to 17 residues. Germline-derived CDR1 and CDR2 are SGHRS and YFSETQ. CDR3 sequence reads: CASSRGVAYSSYNEQFF. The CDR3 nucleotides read TGCGCCAGCTCCCGGGGGGTAGCTTATAGCTCCTACAATGAGCAGTTCTTC.

In nucleotides, the CDR3 is TGTGCCAGCAGTAAACCCGGGACTAGCTTTGGTACGCAGTATTTT. Its translation is CASSKPGTSFGTQYF. The rearrangement joins TRBV27 to TRBJ2-3, with 9 bases that match TRBD2. This CDR3 comprises 15 residues. Germline V gene lookup returns CDR1 MNHEY and CDR2 SMNVEV (reference sequence). The junction had 11 bases not matched to a gene; V was cut back by 5 bases and J by 8 bases.

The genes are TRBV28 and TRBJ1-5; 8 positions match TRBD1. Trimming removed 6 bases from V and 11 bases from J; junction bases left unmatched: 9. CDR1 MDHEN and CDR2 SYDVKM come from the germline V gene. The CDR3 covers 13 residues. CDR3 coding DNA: TGTGCCAGCAGACGTAGGACAGGGCAAACCCAGCATTTT. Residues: CASRRRTGQTQHF.

CDR3 residues: CAISESMTVPYNEQFF. The CDR3 DNA follows: TGTGCCATCAGTGAGTCGATGACTGTGCCCTACAATGAGCAGTTCTTC. The chain joins TRBV10-3 to TRBJ2-1; D not resolved. Germline V CDR1 and CDR2: ENHRY, SYGVKD. Between the trimmed V and J ends, which lost 0 bases and 2 bases, there was a span of 11 bases. The CDR3 extends over 16 amino acids.

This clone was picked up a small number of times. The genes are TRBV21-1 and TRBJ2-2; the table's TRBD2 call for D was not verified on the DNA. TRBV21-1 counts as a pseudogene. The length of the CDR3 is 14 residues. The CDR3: CARQLAQNTGELFF. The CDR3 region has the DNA TGTGCCAGACAACTAGCCCAAAACACCGGGGAGCTGTTTTTT.

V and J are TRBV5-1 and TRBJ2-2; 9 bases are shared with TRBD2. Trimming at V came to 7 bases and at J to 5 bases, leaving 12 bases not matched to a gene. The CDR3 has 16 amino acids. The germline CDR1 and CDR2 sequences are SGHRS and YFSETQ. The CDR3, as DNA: TGCGCCAGCGGACTTCTAGCGGGAAGTTCGACCGGGGAGCTGTTTTTT. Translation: CASGLLAGSSTGELFF.

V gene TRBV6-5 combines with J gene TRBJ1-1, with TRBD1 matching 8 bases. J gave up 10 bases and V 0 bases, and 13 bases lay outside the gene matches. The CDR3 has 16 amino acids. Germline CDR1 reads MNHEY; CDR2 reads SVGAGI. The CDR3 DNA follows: TGTGCCAGCAGTTACTCGTGGACAGGGAAGTGGCGGGTAGCTTTCTTT. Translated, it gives CASSYSWTGKWRVAFF.

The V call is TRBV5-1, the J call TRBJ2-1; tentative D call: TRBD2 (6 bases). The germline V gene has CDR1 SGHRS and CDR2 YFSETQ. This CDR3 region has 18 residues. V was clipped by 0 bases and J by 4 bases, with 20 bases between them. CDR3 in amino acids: CASSLDGGGEVGYNEQFF. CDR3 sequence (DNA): TGCGCCAGCAGCTTGGACGGTGGTGGGGAGGTTGGTTACAATGAGCAGTTCTTC.

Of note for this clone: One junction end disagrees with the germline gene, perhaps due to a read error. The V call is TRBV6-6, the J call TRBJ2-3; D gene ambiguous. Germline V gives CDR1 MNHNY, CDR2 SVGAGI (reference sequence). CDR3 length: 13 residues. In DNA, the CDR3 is TGTGCCAGCAGTCACACAGAAACAGATGCGCAGTATTTT. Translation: CASSHTETDAQYF.

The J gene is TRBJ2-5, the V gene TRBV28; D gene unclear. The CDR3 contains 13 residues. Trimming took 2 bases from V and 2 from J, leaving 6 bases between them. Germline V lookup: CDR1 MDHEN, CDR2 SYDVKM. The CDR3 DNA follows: TGTGCCAGCAGTTTACCCTCGCAAGAGACCCAGTACTTC. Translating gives CASSLPSQETQYF.